This T cell receptor (beta chain) was profiled in a study of blood T cells in healthy people across ages. Study outcomes and limitations: Diversity estimates from one million T cells were considered underestimates. Long-lived donors had more naive CD4+ cells and higher diversity than aged donors.

Each donor's blood draw was 8.5 to 10 milliliters of peripheral blood. A second PCR, run for roughly 7 to 11 cycles, used a sample-barcoded 5' primer plus a J-beta primer mix. The yield of each sample was at least 2.5 million CDR3-containing paired-end reads. TCRdb passed the 5' RACE reads through MiXCR, listing each CDR3 protein once. The data hold about 800,000 distinct CDR3 sequences, with less than 60% observed a single time. Germline values: CDR1 DFQATT, CDR2 SNEGSKA (reference sequence). There are 17 residues in the CDR3. Points on this clonotype: Antigen specificity is unknown.

Sequencing was carried out using blood. This receptor was identified in an elderly man in good health. J is TRBJ2-4 and V is TRBV20-1; 16 nucleotides align to TRBD2. The DNA matches TRBJ2-7 better at its end, which makes the J call doubtful. In DNA form, the CDR3 reads TGCAGTGCTAGAGATTCGGGACTAGCGGGAGGGCGGAACGAGCAGTACTTC. Translation: CSARDSGLAGGRNEQYF.